These 27 T cell receptor beta chains came from one sample sequenced in a study of blood T cell repertoires in COVID-19. Repertoires were generated with immunoSEQ multiplex PCR, while TCRdb's copy carries only in-frame clones and drops some. The sample records tens of thousands of clones, 78% being singletons. Source material: peripheral blood. The receptors here all came from a human donor in a cohort sampled during active COVID-19.

This sequence joins TRBV28 and TRBJ1-2; maybe TRBD1 (6 bases). This CDR3 region has 11 residues. Trimming took 8 bases from V and 14 from J, leaving 18 bases between them. CDR1 and CDR2 (germline): MDHEN, SYDVKM. The CDR3 reads CASRGQGRKTF. The CDR3 DNA follows: TGTGCCAGCCGCGGCCAGGGGCGTAAGACCTTC.

The chain recombines TRBV5-4 with TRBJ2-4; 12 bases line up with TRBD1. V lost 8 bases, J lost 1 base, and 13 bases stayed unmatched. There are 18 residues in the CDR3. Germline loops: CDR1 SGHNT, CDR2 YYREEE (reference sequence). CDR3 in DNA: TGTGCCAGTATGCCCGGGACAGGGGGCTTAGGGGCCAAAAACATTCAGTACTTC. It translates to CASMPGTGGLGAKNIQYF.

The chain employs TRBV19 and TRBJ1-1; a weak D match, TRBD1 (6 bases). V shed 6 bases and J shed 0 bases, with 14 bases lying between them. The CDR3 consists of 15 residues. Germline values: CDR1 LNHDA, CDR2 SQIVND (reference sequence). CDR3 in DNA: TGTGCCAGTAGAGCAACAGGGTCCTTGAACACTGAAGCTTTCTTT. Protein product: CASRATGSLNTEAFF.

The chain links TRBV6-5 to TRBJ1-4, with D maybe TRBD1 (5 bases). Trimming left V 4 bases short and J 8 bases short, with 17 bases between. CDR3 length: 15 amino acids. The V gene's germline CDR1 is MNHEY and CDR2 SVGAGI. CDR3 residues: CASSSNRLSGEKLFF. CDR3 coding DNA: TGTGCCAGCAGTTCGAACAGGTTGAGTGGAGAAAAACTGTTTTTT.

The V call is TRBV4-1, the J call TRBJ1-5; a possible D gene is TRBD1 (5 bases). Trimming removed 3 bases from V and 0 bases from J, with 12 bases in between. The germline V gene has CDR1 MGHRA and CDR2 YSYEKL. The CDR3 runs 16 residues. This chain's CDR3 is CASSHRWGDSNQPQHF. As DNA, the CDR3 is TGCGCCAGCAGCCACAGATGGGGGGATAGCAATCAGCCCCAGCATTTT.

The chain recombines TRBV5-1 with TRBJ1-4, with 7 positions matching TRBD1. CDR3 length: 14 residues. Germline CDR1 reads SGHRS; CDR2 reads YFSETQ. V was pared by 7 bases and J by 7 bases, with 10 bases of the junction left unmatched. CDR3 sequence (DNA): TGCGCCAGCGACCCAACAGGGGATCTTGAAAAACTGTTTTTT. It encodes CASDPTGDLEKLFF.

The chain recombines TRBV6-6 with TRBJ2-2, with 10 nucleotides matching TRBD2. Germline CDR1 is MNHNY and CDR2 is SVGAGI (reference sequence). The CDR3 has 16 residues. V shed 1 base and J 6 bases; nucleotides not matched to a gene: 5. The DNA for the CDR3 is TGTGCCAGCAGTTACTTAGCGGGGGGAGTGTCCGGGGAGCTGTTTTTT. It encodes CASSYLAGGVSGELFF.

The chain joins TRBV20-1 to TRBJ1-2, with D maybe TRBD1 (5 bases). Germline V CDR1 and CDR2: DFQATT, SNEGSKA (reference sequence). This CDR3 comprises 11 residues. Trimming took 5 bases from V and 10 from J, leaving 14 bases between them. CDR3 coding DNA: TGCAGTGCTTTTGTTCCAGGGTTCTACACCTTC. Its translation: CSAFVPGFYTF.

The chain couples TRBV28 to TRBJ1-1; the D gene is possibly TRBD1 (6 bases). The CDR3 has 14 residues. Germline V gene lookup returns CDR1 MDHEN and CDR2 SYDVKM. The ends were cut back, 6 bases at V and 1 base at J, with 12 bases in the middle. The CDR3 loop is CASRPLQGNTEAFF. The CDR3 DNA sequence: TGTGCCAGCAGGCCATTACAGGGGAACACTGAAGCTTTCTTT.

The chain couples TRBV7-8 to TRBJ2-1; no reliable D call. V dropped 5 bases and J dropped 2 bases, with 10 bases sitting between them. The CDR3 spans 14 residues. Germline V gene lookup returns CDR1 SGHVS and CDR2 FQNEAQ. The CDR3 region is CASSENSPYNEQFF. The CDR3 DNA reads TGTGCCAGCAGCGAAAACTCCCCCTACAATGAGCAGTTCTTC. The full variable domain, its missing parts supplied by reference TRBV7-8 and TRBJ2-1, is GAGVSQSPRYKVAKRGQDVALRCDPISGHVSLFWYQQALGQGPEFLTYFQNEAQLDKSGLPSDRFFAERPEGSVSTLKIQRTQQEDSAVYLCASSENSPYNEQFFGPGTRLTVL.

This clone has a handful of counts. The gene calls are TRBV11-2 and TRBJ2-1, with D maybe TRBD1 (6 bases). Germline assignment: CDR1 SGHAT and CDR2 FQNNGV. This CDR3 contains 13 residues. The ends were cut back, 2 bases at V and 8 bases at J, with 10 bases in the middle. The CDR3 nucleotides read TGTGCCAGCAGCTTACAGGGGACGTATGAGCAGTTCTTC. Translating gives CASSLQGTYEQFF.

This chain uses TRBV11-1 with TRBJ1-1; D perhaps matches TRBD1 (6 bases). CDR3 length: 15 amino acids. Germline V gene data show CDR1 as SGHAT and CDR2 as FQDESV (reference sequence). Deletions cut 5 bases from V and 4 bases from J, with 17 bases between. CDR3: CASSANRAGGTEAFF. CDR3 coding DNA: TGTGCCAGCAGCGCCAACAGGGCTGGGGGCACTGAAGCTTTCTTT.

CDR3 residues: CASSPGRGSNSDTQYF. CDR3 coding DNA: TGTGCCAGCAGCCCTGGGCGGGGGAGTAATTCTGATACGCAGTATTTT. This chain connects TRBV7-3 to TRBJ2-3, with TRBD2 identical over 7 bases. Losses at the gene ends were 5 bases for V and 6 bases for J; bases not matched to a gene: 14. The CDR3 extends over 16 amino acids. Germline V gene sequence: CDR1 SGHTA, CDR2 FQGTGA.

As concerns this clone: One junction end does not reproduce the germline sequence, and a read error may be involved. CDR3 bases: TGTGCCAGCACCTTAGTAGGGGGCGGAAGCTATGGCTACACCTTC. Its protein product is CASTLVGGGSYGYTF. The rearrangement links TRBV7-8 to TRBJ1-2; the match to TRBD1 covers 7 bases. This CDR3 is built from 15 residues. Germline CDR1 reads SGHVS; CDR2 reads FQNEAQ.

The chain carries TRBV6-5 and TRBJ2-3; 9 positions agree with TRBD2. Germline V CDR1 and CDR2: MNHEY, SVGAGI. Trimming removed 4 bases from V and 6 bases from J; junction bases left unmatched: 11. The CDR3 contains 16 residues. Written as DNA, the CDR3 is TGTGCCAGCAGTTCACACCCGGGACTAGCCCCGGATACGCAGTATTTT. Its translation is CASSSHPGLAPDTQYF.

In its sample, this clone was seen a few times. The CDR3 DNA follows: TGTGCCAGCAGCGTAGAACCCGGGTACAATGAGCAGTTCTTC. This gives the protein CASSVEPGYNEQFF. The V gene is TRBV9, the J gene TRBJ2-1; no clear D. The germline gives CDR1 SGDLS, CDR2 YYNGEE. The CDR3 totals 14 residues. Trimming cost V 0 bases and J 4 bases, with 8 bases left between them.

This clone came up a few times. The CDR3 coding sequence is TGCGCCAGCAGCCAACCCCTTACGGGTACCTACGAGCAGTACTTC. This gives the protein CASSQPLTGTYEQYF. The chain couples TRBV4-1 to TRBJ2-7; D is uncertain. The CDR3 is 15 amino acids. With 2 bases removed from V and 2 bases from J, the gap between germline ends came to 13 bases. Germline lookup yields CDR1 MGHRA and CDR2 YSYEKL.

J is TRBJ2-1 and V is TRBV2, with 13 bases identical to TRBD2. This CDR3 spans 14 amino acids. V shed 3 bases and J 9 bases; nucleotides not matched to a gene: 2. The germline V gene has CDR1 SNHLY and CDR2 FYNNEI. CDR3 sequence: CASSDWTSGGEQFF. The CDR3 DNA sequence: TGTGCCAGCAGTGACTGGACTAGCGGGGGTGAGCAGTTCTTC.

This chain joins TRBV3-1 (or the pseudogene TRBV3-2) and TRBJ2-1; 8 bases fit TRBD2. CDR3 length equals 18 residues. Trimming took 1 base from V and 5 from J; bases not matched to a gene: 13. Germline V gene data show CDR1 as LGHDT and CDR2 as YNNKEL (reference sequence). The CDR3 DNA follows: TGTGCCAGCAGCCAAGGGTTCGTAAATAGCGGGACGAACAATGAGCAGTTCTTC. This sequence encodes CASSQGFVNSGTNNEQFF.

This clone showed up just a few times. The chain recombines TRBV7-2 with TRBJ1-2; D uncertain. Between the trimmed V and J ends, which lost 5 bases and 0 bases, there was a span of 13 bases. The germline V gene encodes CDR1 SGHTA and CDR2 FQGNSA. This CDR3 spans 15 amino acids. The CDR3 protein is CASSPRTEANYGYTF. In nucleotides, the CDR3 is TGTGCCAGCAGCCCCAGGACTGAAGCTAACTATGGCTACACCTTC.

The V call is TRBV3-1 (or the pseudogene TRBV3-2), the J call TRBJ2-2, with TRBD2 matching 8 bases. Trimming cost V 5 bases and J 1 base; bases outside gene matches: 3. Germline V gene lookup returns CDR1 LGHDT and CDR2 YNNKEL (reference sequence). The CDR3 sequence is 15 residues long. CDR3 sequence (DNA): TGTGCCAGCAGCGGAGCGGGGGTGAACACCGGGGAGCTGTTTTTT. It translates to CASSGAGVNTGELFF.

The V and J genes are TRBV5-4 and TRBJ1-4; 8 bases are a match to TRBD1. In germline, CDR1 is SGHNT, CDR2 YYREEE (reference sequence). The V segment lost 4 bases and the J segment 8 bases; nucleotides outside the gene matches: 13. The CDR3 length is 16 residues. This CDR3 reads CASSDYQQGVQEKLFF. CDR3 DNA: TGTGCCAGCAGCGACTACCAACAGGGGGTACAGGAAAAACTGTTTTTT.

This sequence joins TRBV28 and TRBJ1-2; TRBD1 agrees at 7 bases. V gave up 4 bases and J gave up 0 bases; unmatched junction bases: 2. CDR3 size: 14 residues. From germline, CDR1 is MDHEN and CDR2 SYDVKM. Here the CDR3 DNA reads TGTGCCAGCAGTTCGGGACAGACTAACTATGGCTACACCTTC. This gives the protein CASSSGQTNYGYTF.

V and J are TRBV7-9 and TRBJ1-1; D not resolved. CDR3 length equals 12 residues. Germline-derived CDR1 and CDR2 are SEHNR and FQNEAQ (reference sequence). The V and J ends lost 7 bases and 4 bases respectively, with 10 bases between them. The CDR3 DNA follows: TGTGCCAGCACCCCCGCGAGCACTGAAGCTTTCTTT. Residues: CASTPASTEAFF.

A few counts support this clone. The chain recombines TRBV6-5 with TRBJ1-6; possibly TRBD1 for D (6 bases). Trimming removed 8 bases at V and 9 bases at J, with 14 bases between. Germline values: CDR1 MNHEY, CDR2 SVGAGI. The CDR3 consists of 13 residues. CDR3 coding DNA: TGTGCCAGCGGCACAGGGTCGGTTTCACCCCTCCACTTT. Its protein is CASGTGSVSPLHF.

The table lists this clone with a few counts. V usage is TRBV28 and J usage is TRBJ2-1, with a possible D match to TRBD2 (6 bases). Per germline, CDR1 MDHEN and CDR2 SYDVKM. Trimming stripped 2 bases from V and 6 bases from J, with 14 bases between. This CDR3 has 15 amino acids. CDR3 coding DNA: TGTGCCAGCAGTTTAAGGGCGGAGGGGAGCAATGAGCAGTTCTTC. The encoded protein is CASSLRAEGSNEQFF.

The chain employs TRBV6-5 and TRBJ2-7; TRBD2 matches 8 bases. CDR1 and CDR2 (germline): MNHEY, SVGAGI. Trimming at V came to 6 bases and at J to 10 bases, leaving 11 bases not matched to a gene. The CDR3 spans 13 residues. CDR3: CASSSGGTRRQYF. The DNA for the CDR3 is TGTGCCAGCAGCTCGGGGGGGACACGTCGACAGTACTTC.